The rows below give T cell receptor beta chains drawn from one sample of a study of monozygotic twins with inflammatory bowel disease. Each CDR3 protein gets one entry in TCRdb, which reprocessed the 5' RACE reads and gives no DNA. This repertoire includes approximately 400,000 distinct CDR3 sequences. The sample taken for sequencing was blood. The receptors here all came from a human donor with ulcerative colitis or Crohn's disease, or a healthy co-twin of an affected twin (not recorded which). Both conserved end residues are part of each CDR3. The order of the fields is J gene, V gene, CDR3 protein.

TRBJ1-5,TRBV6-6,CASRGRDSNQPQHF
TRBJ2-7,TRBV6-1,CASRALKSYEQYF
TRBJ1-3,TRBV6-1,CASTPQFITGNTIYF
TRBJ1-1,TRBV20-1,CSARDMRGNTEAFF
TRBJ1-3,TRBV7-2,CASSLDSSGRNTIYF
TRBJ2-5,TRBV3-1,CASSLPSGVRETQYF
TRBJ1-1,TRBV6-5,CASSYSGQLTEAFF
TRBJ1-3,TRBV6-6,CASRVENTIYF
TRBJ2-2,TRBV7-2,CASSSRTRTGELFF
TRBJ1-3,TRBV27,CASSYPRQGKAGNTIYF
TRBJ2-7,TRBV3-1,CASSQEWAGGPYEQYF
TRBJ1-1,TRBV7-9,CASSTLSNTEAFF
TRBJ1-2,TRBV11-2,CASSLDLEQNYGYTF
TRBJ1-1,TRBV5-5,CASSPVTGFTEAFF
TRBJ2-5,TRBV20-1,CSAGKQETQYF
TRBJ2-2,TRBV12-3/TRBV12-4,CASTRAHSVHSGELFF
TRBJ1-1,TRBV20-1,CSARDRMGFTEAFF
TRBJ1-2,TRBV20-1,CSARDLLDYYGYTF
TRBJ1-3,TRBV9,CASSPRGPRGNTIYF
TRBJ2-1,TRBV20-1,CSARAFTGQGNEQFF
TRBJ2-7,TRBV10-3,CAISGTSGNGQYF
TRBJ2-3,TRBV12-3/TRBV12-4,CASSLWQGYTDTQYF
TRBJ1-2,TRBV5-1,CASSLRQGGINYGYTF
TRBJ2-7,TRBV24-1,CATSDHRLAGNYEQYF
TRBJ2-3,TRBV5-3,CARSTTGTGITDTQYF
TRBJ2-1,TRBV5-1,CASSLYPRSSYNEQFF
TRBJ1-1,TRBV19,CASSIRANMNTEAFF
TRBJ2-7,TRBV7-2,CASSQPGFDYEQYF
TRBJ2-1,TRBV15,CATSRILKEQFF
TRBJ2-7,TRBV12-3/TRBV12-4,CASSLGQVYEQYF
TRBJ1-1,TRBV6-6,CASSYSEGTEAFF
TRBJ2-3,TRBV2,CASSDETGEEEEDTQYF
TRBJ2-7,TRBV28,CASSTGTSLEQYF
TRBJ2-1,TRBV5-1,CASSFTSGGANEQFF
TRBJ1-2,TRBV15,CATSRADRVKGGGYTF
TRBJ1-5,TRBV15,CATDTGTRNQPQHF
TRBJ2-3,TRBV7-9,CASSLAGGRGDTQYF
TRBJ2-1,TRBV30,CAWSEIDGSEQFF
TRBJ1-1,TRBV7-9,CASSLGWSRDTEAFF
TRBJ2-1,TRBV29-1,CSVGGLNNEQFF
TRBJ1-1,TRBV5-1,CASSLDIGTEAFF
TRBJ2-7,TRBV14,CASSPGAWDRVDEQYF
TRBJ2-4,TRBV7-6,CASSPRQGENIQYF
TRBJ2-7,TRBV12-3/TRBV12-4,CASSLTALEQYF
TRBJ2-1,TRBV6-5,CASSYELADYNEQFF
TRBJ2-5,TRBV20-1,CSATLAGGPRETQYF
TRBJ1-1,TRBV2,CASRLTANTEAFF
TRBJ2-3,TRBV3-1,CASSQAGGANTQYF
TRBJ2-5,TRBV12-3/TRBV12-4,CASSSFGETQYF
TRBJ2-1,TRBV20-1,CSANPGQGPYNEQFF
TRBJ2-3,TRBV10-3,CATRLAGANTDTQYF
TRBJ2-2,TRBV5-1,CASSLLAGAIGELFF
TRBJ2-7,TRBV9,CASSVALGTGLYEQYF
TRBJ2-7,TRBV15,CATSRDRGFTYEQYF